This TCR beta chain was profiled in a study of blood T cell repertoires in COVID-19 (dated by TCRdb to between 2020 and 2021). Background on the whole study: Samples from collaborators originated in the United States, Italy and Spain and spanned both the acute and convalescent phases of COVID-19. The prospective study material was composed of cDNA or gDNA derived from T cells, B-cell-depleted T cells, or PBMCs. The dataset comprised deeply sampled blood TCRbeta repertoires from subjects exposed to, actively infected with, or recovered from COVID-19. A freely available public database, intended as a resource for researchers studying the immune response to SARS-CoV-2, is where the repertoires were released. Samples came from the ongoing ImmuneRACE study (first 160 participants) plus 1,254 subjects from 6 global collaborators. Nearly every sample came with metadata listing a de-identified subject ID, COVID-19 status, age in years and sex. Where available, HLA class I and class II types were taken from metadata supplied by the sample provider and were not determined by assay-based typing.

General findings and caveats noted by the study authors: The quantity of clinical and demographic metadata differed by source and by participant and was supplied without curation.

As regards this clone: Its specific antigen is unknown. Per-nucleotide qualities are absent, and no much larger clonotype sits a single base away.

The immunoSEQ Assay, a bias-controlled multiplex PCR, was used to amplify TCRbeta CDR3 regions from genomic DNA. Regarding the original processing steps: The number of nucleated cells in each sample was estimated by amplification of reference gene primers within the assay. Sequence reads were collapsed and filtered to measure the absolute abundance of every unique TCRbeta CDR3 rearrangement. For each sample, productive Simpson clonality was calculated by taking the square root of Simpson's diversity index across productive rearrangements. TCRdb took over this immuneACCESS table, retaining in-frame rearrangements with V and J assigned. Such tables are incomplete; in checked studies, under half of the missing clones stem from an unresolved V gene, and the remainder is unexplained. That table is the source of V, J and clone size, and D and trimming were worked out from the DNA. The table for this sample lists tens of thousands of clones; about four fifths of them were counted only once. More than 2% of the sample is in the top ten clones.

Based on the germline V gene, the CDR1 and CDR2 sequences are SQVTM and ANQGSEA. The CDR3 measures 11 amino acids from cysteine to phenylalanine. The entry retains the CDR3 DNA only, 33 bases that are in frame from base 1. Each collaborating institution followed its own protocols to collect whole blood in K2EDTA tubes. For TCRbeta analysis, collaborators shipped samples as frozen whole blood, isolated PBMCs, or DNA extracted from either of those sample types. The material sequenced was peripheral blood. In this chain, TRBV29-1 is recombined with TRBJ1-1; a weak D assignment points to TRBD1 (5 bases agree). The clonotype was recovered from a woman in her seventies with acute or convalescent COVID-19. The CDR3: CRTGFGTEAFF. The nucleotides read TGCAGAACAGGATTTGGCACTGAAGCTTTCTTT.